Below, one T cell receptor (beta chain) is given with its context. Its antigen is undetermined. Germline V CDR1 and CDR2: MDHEN, SYDVKM. CDR3 size: 16 residues. V lost 5 bases, J lost 5 bases, and 12 bases stayed unmatched. These data are taken from a study of cytomegalovirus exposure and HLA in healthy donors. Study-level information: From donors who were HLA-typed, an early data release held around 80 million unique TCRs.

Study-wide points: In a later analysis, HLA-associated beta chains showed higher expansion and lower generation probabilities than comparable chains.

In the PCR, 60 Vbeta and 13 Jbeta primers were used. Using immunoSEQ multiplex PCR, the repertoire was profiled, and TCRdb retains in-frame clones only, with some absent. In the table there are more than 150,000 clones, about 80% of which are singletons. Input material: PBMCs. The chain joins TRBV28 to TRBJ2-5; 9 nucleotides line up with TRBD2. This TCR came from a woman in her 30s in good health and CMV-seronegative. CDR3 protein: CASSQEGGRAGETQYF. For the CDR3, the DNA is TGTGCCAGCAGTCAAGAGGGCGGGAGGGCCGGGGAGACCCAGTACTTC.